A selection of T cell receptor beta chains follows, all from one sample in a study of shared clonotypes between healthy human individuals. Some clones are missing from TCRdb's copy, which holds only in-frame ones; the method was immunoSEQ multiplex PCR. The sample includes 2 million to 2.5 million clones, approximately 93% of them seen just once. Material: naive CD4+ T cells from PBMCs. These receptor sequences come from a man younger than 35 in good health. Some clones in this sample may be carry-over from other donors' samples. Both conserved end residues are part of each CDR3. The D gene is left open where the match is weak. Only part of the rows carry a size: once, few, many, or a class if the clone is expanded.

v_gene: TRBV30; j_gene: TRBJ2-7; abundance: -; d_gene: -; CDR3nt: TGTGCCTGGAGTGTAAGGGCCTTCTACGAGCAGTACTTC; CDR3aa: CAWSVRAFYEQYF
v_gene: TRBV2; j_gene: TRBJ1-5; abundance: -; d_gene: TRBD1; CDR3nt: TGTGCCAGCAGTGTTCGGGCAGGGGGAAATTATCAGCCCCAGCATTTT; CDR3aa: CASSVRAGGNYQPQHF
v_gene: TRBV2; j_gene: TRBJ2-1; abundance: -; d_gene: -; CDR3nt: TGTGCCAGCAGGAAAGAACTAGTTGAAAATAATGAGCAGTTCTTC; CDR3aa: CASRKELVENNEQFF
v_gene: TRBV7-3; j_gene: TRBJ2-5; abundance: -; d_gene: TRBD1; CDR3nt: TGTGCCAGCAGCTCCCGGACAGGGGAAACCCAGTACTTC; CDR3aa: CASSSRTGETQYF
v_gene: TRBV10-1; j_gene: TRBJ2-5; abundance: once; d_gene: -; CDR3nt: TGCGCCAGCAGTGACTATGGGGAGAGCGACCAAGAGACCCAGTACTTC; CDR3aa: CASSDYGESDQETQYF
v_gene: TRBV6-5; j_gene: TRBJ1-3; abundance: -; d_gene: -; CDR3nt: TGTGCCAGCAGCCGTCCACAGGGAAACACCATATATTTT; CDR3aa: CASSRPQGNTIYF
v_gene: TRBV12-1; j_gene: TRBJ2-7; abundance: -; d_gene: -; CDR3nt: TGTGCCAGCAGCTTGGGGCGTAGGCGGGAACTCTACGAGCAGTACTTC; CDR3aa: CASSLGRRRELYEQYF
v_gene: TRBV5-1; j_gene: TRBJ1-2; abundance: once; d_gene: TRBD1; CDR3nt: TGCGCCAGCAGCTTGGCACAGGGGGCTGGAGGCTACACCTTC; CDR3aa: CASSLAQGAGGYTF
v_gene: TRBV4-2; j_gene: TRBJ2-1; abundance: -; d_gene: TRBD2; CDR3nt: TGTGCCAGCAGCCAATACCAAGGGCCTAGCGGGGAGAGCTCCTACAATGAGCAGTTCTTC; CDR3aa: CASSQYQGPSGESSYNEQFF
v_gene: TRBV9; j_gene: TRBJ2-3; abundance: -; d_gene: TRBD2; CDR3nt: TGTGCCAGCAACCCCCGCGCTAGCGGGTTCACAGATACGCAGTATTTT; CDR3aa: CASNPRASGFTDTQYF
v_gene: TRBV30; j_gene: TRBJ1-2; abundance: -; d_gene: -; CDR3nt: TGTGCCTGGAGTGTACGATCAGGGCTGACCTATGGCTACACCTTC; CDR3aa: CAWSVRSGLTYGYTF
v_gene: TRBV28; j_gene: TRBJ1-2; abundance: -; d_gene: -; CDR3nt: TGTGCCAGCGGTATGGGGGTAGGATATGGCTACACCTTC; CDR3aa: CASGMGVGYGYTF
v_gene: TRBV18; j_gene: TRBJ2-3; abundance: -; d_gene: -; CDR3nt: TGTGCCAGCTCCATCCAATGGGAGACAGATACGCAGTATTTT; CDR3aa: CASSIQWETDTQYF
v_gene: TRBV11-2; j_gene: TRBJ2-3; abundance: -; d_gene: -; CDR3nt: TGTGCCAGCAGTCTGAGGGGGGCGAGTTGGAGTACCACAGATACGCAGTATTTT; CDR3aa: CASSLRGASWSTTDTQYF
v_gene: TRBV6-1; j_gene: TRBJ2-1; abundance: once; d_gene: -; CDR3nt: TGTGCCAGCAGTGAAGTCCCGGCCTCCTACAATGAGCAGTTCTTC; CDR3aa: CASSEVPASYNEQFF
v_gene: TRBV12-5; j_gene: TRBJ2-3; abundance: -; d_gene: TRBD2; CDR3nt: TGTGCTAGTGGTCCAGGACTAGCGGGATTCACAGATACGCAGTATTTT; CDR3aa: CASGPGLAGFTDTQYF
v_gene: TRBV5-1; j_gene: TRBJ2-3; abundance: -; d_gene: TRBD2; CDR3nt: TGCGCCAGCAGCTTCGGACTAGCGGGAGGACTAGATACGCAGTATTTT; CDR3aa: CASSFGLAGGLDTQYF
v_gene: TRBV18; j_gene: TRBJ1-2; abundance: -; d_gene: -; CDR3nt: TGTGCCAGCTCAGCAGGAGGGCACGACTATGGCTACACCTTC; CDR3aa: CASSAGGHDYGYTF